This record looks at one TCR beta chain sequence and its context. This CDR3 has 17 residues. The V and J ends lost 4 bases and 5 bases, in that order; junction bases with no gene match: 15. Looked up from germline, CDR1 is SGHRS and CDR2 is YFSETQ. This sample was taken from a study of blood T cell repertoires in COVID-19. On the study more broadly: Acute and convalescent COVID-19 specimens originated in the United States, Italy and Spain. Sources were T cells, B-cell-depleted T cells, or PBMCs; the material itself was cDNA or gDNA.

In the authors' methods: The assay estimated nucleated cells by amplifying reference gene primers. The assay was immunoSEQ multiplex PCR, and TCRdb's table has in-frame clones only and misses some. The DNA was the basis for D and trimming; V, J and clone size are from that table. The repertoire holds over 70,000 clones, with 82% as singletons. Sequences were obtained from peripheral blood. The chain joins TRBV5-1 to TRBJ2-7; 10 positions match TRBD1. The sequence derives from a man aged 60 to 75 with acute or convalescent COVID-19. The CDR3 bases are TGCGCCAGCAGCCTGGGCCACCGGGGGACAGGGGTGGACGAGCAGTACTTC. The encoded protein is CASSLGHRGTGVDEQYF.